The entry below describes one TCR beta chain. Its target is not known. The sample is drawn from a study of cytomegalovirus exposure and HLA in healthy donors. Overall study context: About 180 million T cells yielded 100 million or so unique TCR beta sequences in earlier analysis. Of a few hundred genotyped donors, about 81% clustered with self-reported Caucasian donors.

PCR amplification relied on 60 Vbeta primers (plus 13 Jbeta primers). TCRdb's table, derived via immunoSEQ multiplex PCR, lists solely in-frame clones and lacks some. The repertoire holds 50,000 or so clones, with 65% to 80% as singletons. The CDR3 loop spans 19 amino acids. Germline CDR1 and CDR2: SGDLS and YYNGEE. Germline trimming cut 3 bases from V and 1 base from J; bases unmatched to any gene: 18. Study outcomes and limitations: According to an earlier analysis, most TCR beta V segments yielded productive rearrangements about 87% or about 30% of the time.

Sequencing used PBMCs. The genes are TRBV9 and TRBJ1-2; 7 positions agree with TRBD1. This sequence was found in a female donor in good health and CMV-seronegative. The CDR3 is CASSEIGGTAKTLNYGYTF. DNA for the CDR3: TGTGCCAGCAGCGAAATAGGCGGGACAGCTAAAACCCTTAACTATGGCTACACCTTC.